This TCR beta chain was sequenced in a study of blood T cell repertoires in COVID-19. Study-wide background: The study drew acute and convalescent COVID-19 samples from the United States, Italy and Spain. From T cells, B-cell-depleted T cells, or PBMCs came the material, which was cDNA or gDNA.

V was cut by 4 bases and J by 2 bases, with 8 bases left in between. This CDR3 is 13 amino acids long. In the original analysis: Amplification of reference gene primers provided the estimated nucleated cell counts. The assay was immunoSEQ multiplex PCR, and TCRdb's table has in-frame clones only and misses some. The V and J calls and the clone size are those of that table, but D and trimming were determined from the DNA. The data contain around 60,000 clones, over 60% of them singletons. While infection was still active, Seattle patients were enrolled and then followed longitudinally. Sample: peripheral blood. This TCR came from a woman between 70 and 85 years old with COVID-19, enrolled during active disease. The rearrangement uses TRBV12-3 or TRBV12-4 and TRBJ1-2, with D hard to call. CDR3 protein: CASSWGDNYGYTF. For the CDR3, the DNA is TGTGCCAGCAGTTGGGGAGACAACTATGGCTACACCTTC.